The T cell receptor beta chain under discussion was sequenced for a study of CD8 T cells in ankylosing spondylitis. Quantitative molecular-barcoded 5'-RACE generated the TCR beta libraries. TCRdb processed the 5' RACE reads anew with MiXCR; each CDR3 protein has one entry. The sample holds about 340,000 distinct CDR3 sequences, roughly 15% seen once. This clonotype was observed a few times. The antigen remains unidentified. The CDR3 totals 13 residues. Germline loops: CDR1 SQVTM, CDR2 ANQGSEA. Deletions cut 5 bases from V and 10 bases from J, with 19 bases between. The study, taken as a whole, reports: Blood of patients with ankylosing spondylitis appeared to be characterized by a TCR beta motif of several highly homologous variants. Earlier work had already found some motif variants in reactive arthritis synovial fluid and blood. Clones linked to disease were reported to show significant enrichment in matched ankylosing spondylitis synovial fluid.

The chain couples TRBV29-1 to TRBJ2-3, with D tentatively TRBD1 or TRBD2 (5 bases each). This TCR derives from a male donor with ankylosing spondylitis or in good health (not recorded which). What was sequenced was blood, either unsorted or a sorted T cell fraction (not recorded which). CDR3 region: CSVREPGTAAQYF. The CDR3 region has the DNA TGCAGCGTTCGTGAGCCCGGGACGGCGGCGCAGTATTTT.